The rows below give T cell receptor beta chains drawn from one sample of a study of blood T cell repertoires in COVID-19. Sequencing was performed with immunoSEQ multiplex PCR; in TCRdb, only in-frame clones are kept and a portion is missing. The table has approximately 140,000 clones, approximately 90% seen once; the top ten hold over 3.5%. The sequenced sample was peripheral blood. The receptors were sampled from a woman aged 55-70 years with active or convalescent COVID-19. Each CDR3 is given with its conserved first and last residue.

CDR3	V	J
CASSPDRDQPQHF	TRBV18	TRBJ1-5
CASSLAFSRGNTEAFF	TRBV5-1	TRBJ1-1
CSVGSDRATGYTF	TRBV29-1	TRBJ1-2
CASSLAQGGLEGYTF	TRBV7-2	TRBJ1-2
CASSTRDRAPEQYF	TRBV7-2	TRBJ2-7
CASSIDQTGGLYNSPLHF	TRBV19	TRBJ1-6
CASSWTPGEGTEAFF	TRBV5-5	TRBJ1-1
CAWSPIRDNFYGYTF	TRBV30	TRBJ1-2
CAIGSGGPKDTQYF	TRBV10-3	TRBJ2-3
CASSFPAGADNEQFF	TRBV7-9	TRBJ2-1
CASSYSTPVGEQYF	TRBV6-5	TRBJ2-7
CASSYGQGVGYTF	TRBV2	TRBJ1-2
CSILRTSVSTDTQYF	TRBV29-1	TRBJ2-3
CASSPPGQGIPINTGELFF	TRBV18	TRBJ2-2
CSGLANYGYTF	TRBV20-1	TRBJ1-2
CASSWEETTEAFF	TRBV5-1	TRBJ1-1
CASSEALVRGGRETQYF	TRBV2	TRBJ2-5
CASSPAPGQGATEAFF	TRBV18	TRBJ1-1
CASSTRTSGSTDTQYF	TRBV7-2	TRBJ2-3